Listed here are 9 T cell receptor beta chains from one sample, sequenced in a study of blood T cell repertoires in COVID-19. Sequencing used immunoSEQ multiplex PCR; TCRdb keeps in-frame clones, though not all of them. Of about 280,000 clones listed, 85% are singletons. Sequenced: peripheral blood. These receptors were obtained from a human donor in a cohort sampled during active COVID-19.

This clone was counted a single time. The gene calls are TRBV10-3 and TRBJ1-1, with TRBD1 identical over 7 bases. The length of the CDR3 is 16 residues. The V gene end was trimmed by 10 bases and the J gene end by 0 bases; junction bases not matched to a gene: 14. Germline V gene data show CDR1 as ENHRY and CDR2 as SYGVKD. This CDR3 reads CATSLGQTIMNTEAFF. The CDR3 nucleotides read TGTGCCACCTCATTGGGACAGACTATTATGAACACTGAAGCTTTCTTT.

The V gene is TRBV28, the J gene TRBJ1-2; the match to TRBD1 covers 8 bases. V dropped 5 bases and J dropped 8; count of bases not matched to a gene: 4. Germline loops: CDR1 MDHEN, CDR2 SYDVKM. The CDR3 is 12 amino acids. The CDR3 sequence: CASSRDRLGYTF. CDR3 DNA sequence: TGTGCCAGCAGTAGGGACAGGCTCGGCTACACCTTC.

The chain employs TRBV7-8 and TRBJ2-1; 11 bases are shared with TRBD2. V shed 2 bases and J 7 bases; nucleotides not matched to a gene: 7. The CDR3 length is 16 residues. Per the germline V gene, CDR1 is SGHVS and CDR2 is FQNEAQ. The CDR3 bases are TGTGCCAGCAGCTTACAACTAGCGGGAGCCGGTAATGAGCAGTTCTTC. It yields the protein CASSLQLAGAGNEQFF.

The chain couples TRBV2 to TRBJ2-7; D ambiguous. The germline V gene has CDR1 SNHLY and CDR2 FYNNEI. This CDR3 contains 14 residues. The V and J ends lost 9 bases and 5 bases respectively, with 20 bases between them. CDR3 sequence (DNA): TGTGCCAGTGGATCCGGGTTTCTCTATAACGAGCAGTACTTC. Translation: CASGSGFLYNEQYF.

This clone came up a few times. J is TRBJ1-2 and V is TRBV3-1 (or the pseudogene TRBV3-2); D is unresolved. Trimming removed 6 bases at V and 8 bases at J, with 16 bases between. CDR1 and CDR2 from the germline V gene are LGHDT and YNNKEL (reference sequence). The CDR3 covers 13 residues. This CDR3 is CASSLKAGEGYTF. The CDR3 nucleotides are TGTGCCAGCAGTCTCAAAGCGGGAGAAGGCTACACCTTC.

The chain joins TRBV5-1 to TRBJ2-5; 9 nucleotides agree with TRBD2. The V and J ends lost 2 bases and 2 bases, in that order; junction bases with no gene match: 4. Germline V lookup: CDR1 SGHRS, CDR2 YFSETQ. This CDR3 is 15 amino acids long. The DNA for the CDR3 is TGCGCCAGCAGCTTTAGCGGGAGAGAACAAGAGACCCAGTACTTC. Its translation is CASSFSGREQETQYF.

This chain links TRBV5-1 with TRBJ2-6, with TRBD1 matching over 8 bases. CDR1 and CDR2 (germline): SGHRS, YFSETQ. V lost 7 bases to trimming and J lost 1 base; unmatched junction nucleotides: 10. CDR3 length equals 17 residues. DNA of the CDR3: TGCGCCAGCGCGACCGGGACAGGAGCTTCTGGGGCCAACGTCCTGACTTTC. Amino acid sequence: CASATGTGASGANVLTF.

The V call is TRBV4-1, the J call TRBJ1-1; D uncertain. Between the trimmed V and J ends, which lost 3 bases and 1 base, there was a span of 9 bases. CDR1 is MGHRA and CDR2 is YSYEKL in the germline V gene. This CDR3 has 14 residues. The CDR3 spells CASSHLGRNTEAFF. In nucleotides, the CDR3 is TGCGCCAGCAGCCACCTCGGGAGGAACACTGAAGCTTTCTTT.

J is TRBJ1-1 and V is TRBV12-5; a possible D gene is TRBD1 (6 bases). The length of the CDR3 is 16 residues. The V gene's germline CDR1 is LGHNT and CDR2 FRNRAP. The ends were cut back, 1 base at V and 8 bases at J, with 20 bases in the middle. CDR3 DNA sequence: TGTGCTAGTGGTTTGGGGCGCGGGTATGGACAGTCAGAAGCTTTCTTT. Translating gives CASGLGRGYGQSEAFF.